One TCR beta chain is described in this entry. This clone has a count of ten or more. Its cognate antigen has yet to be identified. The CDR3 is cut off 3 residues early in the read; its end comes from the germline J gene. This record belongs to a study of T cell clonality in common variable immunodeficiency (dated by TCRdb to about 2015). Broader findings and caveats from the paper: CVID subjects shared fewer TCRbeta clones with each other than healthy controls did (p < 0.0001). Patient heterogeneity within the CVID cohort put limits on correlating repertoire features with clinical complications. CVID TCRbeta sequences were reported to have fewer deletions and N-nucleotide insertions and to lack highly modified clones with 13 or more V deletions. Compared with healthy controls, CVID subjects showed increased TCRbeta clonality (t-test p = 0.018), a feature most characteristic of about a third of subjects. Despite equal DNA input, controls averaged roughly 80,000 unique sequences per sample versus about 32,000 in CVID samples. The authors noted that sequencing repertoires of T cell subpopulations would be needed to clarify what caused the increased clonality in CVID.

Spanning cysteine to phenylalanine, the CDR3 consists of 15 amino acids. The CDR3 was read in part: 36 bases, with the frame set at base 1. According to the germline V gene (reference sequence), CDR1 reads GTSNPN and CDR2 reads SVGIG. The trim is 0 bases for V and 2 bases for J, with a gap of 10 bases between the germline ends. For sequencing, equivalent amounts of genomic DNA were input from CVID and control samples. For every sample, a 60 bp segment covering the rearranged TCRbeta CDR3 region was amplified and then sequenced. TCRbeta amplification used the immunoSEQ assay, a bias-corrected multiplex PCR with high-throughput sequencing. Processing in the source paper ran as follows. Every unique nucleotide sequence counted as a clone and was annotated with V, D and J genes, copy number and frequency. Sequences were labeled productive if in frame, and non-productive if out of frame or containing stop codons. As previously described, clonality was computed from Shannon's entropy. The predicted amino acid sequences of productive clones were used to derive mean CDR3 Kyte-Doolittle hydropathy. The R hclust function was used to hierarchically cluster scaled V gene usage with Manhattan distance and complete linkage. Sharing of clones by CDR3 amino acid sequence was evaluated through resampling of 12 repertoires per group over 100 rounds. The repertoires were searched for fewer than 75 published EBV-specific TCRbeta sequences and a few hundred published CMV-specific TCRbeta sequences. After a couple of CVID samples that produced fewer than 10,000 sequences were dropped from the analysis, roughly 42 CVID repertoires remained. The source is immuneACCESS, and TCRdb retained only in-frame sequences with V and J called. Part of the clones is not carried over; for the studies checked, unresolved V genes explain less than half of this, and the remainder is unexplained. The DNA gave D and trimming, while V, J and clone size come from that table. The table for this sample lists tens of thousands of clones, none of them counted only once. Approximately 4% of the sample belongs to the ten largest clones.

Most CVID patients and most healthy controls were of Caucasian heritage. From each donor, about 5 to 8.5 ml of heparinized peripheral whole blood was collected. Genomic DNA from adults with common variable immune deficiency (CVID) and from healthy adult controls was used to sequence TCRbeta CDR3 repertoires. A total of about 22 healthy adult volunteers (about twelve female and 10 male; age range roughly 23 to 66 years, mean age about 35) were included in the control group. Diluted blood was density-centrifuged over Hypaque 1077 or Ficoll-Paque to isolate peripheral blood mononuclear cells. Unsorted mononuclear cells served as the source of genomic DNA, which was extracted either by Qiagen column purification or by a centrifugation-based method.

The chain is assembled from TRBV30 and TRBJ1-4, with no confidently assigned D gene. What was sequenced was peripheral blood mononuclear cells. This receptor was obtained from a person aged 18 to 70 in good health. The CDR3 bases that were read are TGTGCCTGGAGTGTACCCGCTACGACTAATGAAAAA. Translated, it reads CAWSVPATTNEK. The complete CDR3 protein is CAWSVPATTNEKLFF.